This T cell receptor beta chain was recovered during a study of T cells in Graves' hyperthyroidism and ophthalmopathy. The study's findings and limits: Most expanded thyroid clonotypes above 0.001 also appeared in blood.

RNA transcripts provided the source from which TCR beta CDR3 regions were amplified. The primer set for the first-round RT-PCR of the TCR CDR3 was HTBI. TCRdb passed the multiplex PCR reads through MiXCR, listing each CDR3 protein once. The profile shows about 700,000 distinct CDR3 sequences, around 15% of them singletons. Germline assignment: CDR1 MGHRA and CDR2 YSYEKL. The CDR3 spans 17 residues. V gave up 3 bases and J gave up 0 bases; unmatched junction bases: 10. Calling Graves' hyperthyroidism stable meant ophthalmopathy did not progress within 18 months. Diagnosing involved the use of clinical symptoms, serum thyroxine and TRAb, thyroid ultrasound and orbital computed tomography. Details on this clonotype: The antigen is undetermined.

This TCR was sampled from a woman younger than 30 with Graves' hyperthyroidism. Specimen: blood. The rearrangement links TRBV4-1 to TRBJ2-5; 7 positions agree with TRBD1. This CDR3 reads CASSHGTGQINQETQYF. The DNA of the CDR3 is TGCGCCAGCAGCCACGGGACGGGACAGATCAACCAAGAGACCCAGTACTTC.